The sequence of this T cell receptor beta chain was determined in a study of T cell repertoires in cytomegalovirus infection. V was clipped by 3 bases and J by 1 base, with 6 bases between them. The CDR3 totals 12 residues. Per the germline V gene, CDR1 is GTSNPN and CDR2 is SVGIG (reference sequence). General study findings and limits: In two of eight donors, the top clonotype was HLA-C-restricted CMV-specific.

Each CDR3 protein gets one entry after TCRdb re-called the reads with MiXCR. The sample carries 150,000 to 200,000 distinct CDR3 sequences, roughly 9% recorded once. This clonotype was seen only a few times. Its cognate antigen is unknown. This clonotype was sampled from a human donor in good health (CMV status not recorded). Some clones in this sample may be carry-over from other donors' samples. The genes are TRBV30 and TRBJ1-1, with D unresolved. Sequenced sample: PBMCs. As DNA, the CDR3 is TGTGCCTGGAGACGGGGGAACACTGAAGCTTTCTTT. This encodes CAWRRGNTEAFF.